The sequence of this T cell receptor beta chain was determined in a study of cytomegalovirus exposure and HLA in healthy donors. Overall study findings and caveats: In a later analysis, V- and J-gene trimming of beta chains associated with a DCLRE1C missense variant, replicated independently. Cytomegalovirus association was listed for about 180 TCR beta chains. Evidence from a later analysis indicated that most CMV-associated TCR beta chains looked HLA-restricted. Donors belonging to an Asian-associated ancestry cluster reportedly showed fewer N-insertions in productive TCRs than the roughly 670-donor mean, according to what a later analysis found.

The V gene lost 5 bases and the J gene lost 4 bases, with 8 bases spanning the gap. The germline gives CDR1 SGHVS, CDR2 FNYEAQ. The CDR3 sequence is 12 residues long. PCR employed 60 Vbeta and 13 Jbeta primers. Data came from immunoSEQ multiplex PCR; TCRdb stores just in-frame clones and leaves some out. The sample lists 150,000 to 200,000 clones, 65% to 80% occurring once. As regards this clone: Its antigen is undetermined.

The V call is TRBV7-6, the J call TRBJ1-1; perhaps TRBD1 as D (5 bases). Sequenced sample: PBMCs. This clonotype was sampled from a middle-aged woman in good health and CMV-seronegative. CDR3 sequence reads: CASSGGGTEAFF. CDR3 DNA: TGTGCCAGCAGCGGGGGGGGCACTGAAGCTTTCTTT.